The source of this T cell receptor (beta chain) is a study of cytomegalovirus exposure and HLA in healthy donors. This PCR relied on a set of 60 Vbeta primers and 13 Jbeta primers. Data came from immunoSEQ multiplex PCR; TCRdb stores just in-frame clones and leaves some out. Of some 140,000 clones listed, around 84% were seen once; the top ten hold about 5.6%. J gave up 9 bases and V 0 bases, and 10 bases lay outside the gene matches. Germline CDR1 is SGDLS and CDR2 is YYNGEE. CDR3 size: 16 residues. The chain uses TRBV9 and TRBJ2-1; 9 bases map to TRBD2. The sequence was collected from a woman between 35 and 50 years old in good health and CMV-seropositive. Sequencing input: PBMCs. The CDR3 spells CASSVDPAGGLSEQFF. The CDR3 DNA follows: TGTGCCAGCAGCGTAGACCCAGCGGGAGGACTTAGTGAGCAGTTCTTC.